This T cell receptor (beta chain) was retrieved from a study of molecular identifiers for immune sequencing clone quantification. V lost 1 base to trimming and J lost 7 bases, with 8 bases between them. The CDR3 sequence is 13 residues long. Germline CDR1 reads DFQATT; CDR2 reads SNEGSKA (reference sequence). TCRdb re-called the PCR reads with MiXCR, one entry per CDR3 protein. The data contain hundreds of thousands of distinct CDR3 sequences, roughly a quarter of them singletons. The sample taken for sequencing was naive CD8+ T cells from blood, with Jurkat cell RNA spiked in. Sample subset: FACS-sorted CD8+CD4-CCR7+CD45RA+ naive T cells. The V and J genes are TRBV20-1 and TRBJ1-6, with D unclear. The origin of this receptor is a human donor in good health. Some libraries in this study had Jurkat cell RNA spiked in. DNA of the CDR3: TGCAGTGCTAGAGGGGGATGGAATTCACCCCTCCACTTT. This encodes CSARGGWNSPLHF.